One and the same sample provided the 5 T cell receptor beta chains below, sequenced in a study of blood T cell repertoires in COVID-19. Clones were sequenced by immunoSEQ multiplex PCR, and TCRdb holds only the in-frame ones, with some missing. The sample shows 95,000 to 100,000 clones, 90% to 95% of them seen only once. The specimen sequenced was peripheral blood. These receptors were obtained from a man in his fifties or sixties with acute or convalescent COVID-19.

The rearrangement links TRBV6-2 or TRBV6-3 to TRBJ1-2; D gene ambiguous. This CDR3 comprises 12 residues. Germline CDR1 and CDR2: MNHEY and SVGEGT. Trimming cost V 2 bases and J 8 bases, with 9 bases left between them. The CDR3 loop is CASSYTSQGYTF. In DNA form, the CDR3 reads TGTGCCAGCAGTTACACCTCCCAGGGCTACACCTTC.

The chain has TRBV7-7 and TRBJ2-1; TRBD2 agrees at 9 bases. Unmatched junction bases numbered 6, after V lost 1 base and J lost 8 bases. The germline V gene has CDR1 SSHAT and CDR2 FNYEAQ (reference sequence). CDR3 length equals 15 residues. The CDR3 is CASSLDGGGADEQFF. CDR3 nucleotide sequence: TGTGCCAGCAGCTTAGATGGCGGGGGGGCCGATGAGCAGTTCTTC.

The chain has TRBV25-1 and TRBJ2-2; 11 bases fit TRBD2. CDR3 size: 15 residues. The germline V gene encodes CDR1 MGHDK and CDR2 SYGVNS. Trimming cost V 4 bases and J 4 bases; bases outside gene matches: 2. The CDR3 region has the DNA TGTGCCAGCAGTGGCCTAGCGGGGGGCACCGGGGAGCTGTTTTTT. Translating gives CASSGLAGGTGELFF.

This clone has only a few counts. This CDR3 is CASSFVHGYTF. CDR3 DNA: TGTGCCAGCAGTTTCGTTCATGGCTACACCTTC. The rearrangement joins TRBV6-2 or TRBV6-3 to TRBJ1-2, with D unresolved. This CDR3 has 11 amino acids. The ends were cut back, 4 bases at V and 6 bases at J, with 6 bases in the middle. Germline lookup yields CDR1 MNHEY and CDR2 SVGEGT.

For the CDR3, the DNA is TGCGCCAGCAGGCGGGACAGGGGGCTTAGAGAAAAACTGTTTTTT. Its translation is CASRRDRGLREKLFF. V is TRBV5-1 and J is TRBJ1-4, with TRBD1 identical over 12 bases. The J segment lost 8 bases and the V segment lost 5 bases, leaving 7 bases of the junction unmatched. Germline lookup yields CDR1 SGHRS and CDR2 YFSETQ. This CDR3 comprises 15 residues.